Below are 24 T cell receptor beta chains sequenced from a single sample in a study of blood T cell repertoires in COVID-19. The data were produced by immunoSEQ multiplex PCR, yet TCRdb's version contains in-frame clones alone and is incomplete. Among roughly 250,000 clones listed, around nine tenths were seen once. The sequenced sample was PBMCs or T cells enriched from blood (not recorded which). The receptors stem from a woman aged 18-35 years who had recovered from COVID-19.

The chain couples TRBV27 to TRBJ2-7; TRBD2 might be the D (6 bases). Trimming took off 7 bases at V and 5 bases at J, with 18 bases between the two ends. This CDR3 spans 14 amino acids. CDR1 and CDR2 (germline): MNHEY, SMNVEV (reference sequence). The CDR3 DNA follows: TGTGCCAGCAATCCAGGGAGGTCTCGAAACGAGCAGTACTTC. Amino acid sequence: CASNPGRSRNEQYF.

The chain has TRBV4-2 and TRBJ1-2; D remains unclear. The CDR3 runs to 15 residues. The V end was cut by 0 bases, the J end by 3 bases, with 11 bases between. Per germline, CDR1 LGHNA and CDR2 YNFKEQ. For the CDR3, the DNA is TGTGCCAGCAGCCAAGAAGCCACTCGGGACTATGGCTACACCTTC. Protein product: CASSQEATRDYGYTF.

The rearrangement links TRBV24-1 to TRBJ2-3; 10 positions match TRBD1. After removal of 4 bases from V and 6 bases from J, the junction contained 6 bases not matched to a gene. The CDR3 totals 15 residues. Germline loops: CDR1 KGHDR, CDR2 SFDVKD. CDR3 in DNA: TGTGCCACCAGTGAAACCGGGACAGGGGTTGATACGCAGTATTTT. Amino acid sequence: CATSETGTGVDTQYF.

This chain joins TRBV4-1 and TRBJ2-7, with 7 bases that match TRBD2. V lost 1 base, J lost 0 bases, and 9 bases stayed unmatched. Germline CDR1 reads MGHRA; CDR2 reads YSYEKL. The CDR3 extends over 17 amino acids. CDR3 in DNA: TGCGCCAGCAGCCAAGGGGAAGCGGGGTACCCCTCCTACGAGCAGTACTTC. Translation: CASSQGEAGYPSYEQYF.

The J gene is TRBJ2-2, the V gene TRBV27; perhaps TRBD2 as D (6 bases). Germline CDR1 MNHEY, CDR2 SMNVEV (reference sequence). This CDR3 has 17 residues. The V gene lost 4 bases and the J gene lost 1 base, with 16 bases spanning the gap. CDR3 DNA sequence: TGTGCCAGCAGTTCCCAGGGCGGGGTGATGAACACCGGGGAGCTGTTTTTT. Translation gives CASSSQGGVMNTGELFF.

This clone was detected only once. This sequence joins TRBV3-1 (or the pseudogene TRBV3-2) and TRBJ1-1; TRBD1 aligns across 8 bases. Per germline, CDR1 LGHDT and CDR2 YNNKEL (reference sequence). V trimming: 4 bases; J trimming: 3 bases; junction bases outside the gene matches: 13. This CDR3 region has 17 residues. The CDR3 sequence is CASSPVLTGASDTEAFF. For the CDR3, the DNA is TGTGCCAGCAGCCCAGTGTTGACAGGGGCTAGCGACACTGAAGCTTTCTTT.

The chain couples TRBV28 to TRBJ1-5; D remains ambiguous. CDR3 length: 12 residues. CDR1 is MDHEN and CDR2 is SYDVKM in the germline V gene. V was pared by 5 bases and J by 6 bases, with 8 bases between. CDR3 amino acids: CASSPLVQPQHF. The CDR3 region has the DNA TGTGCCAGCAGTCCCCTCGTTCAGCCCCAGCATTTT.

The chain is built from TRBV4-2 and TRBJ1-5; 9 bases align to TRBD1. The germline gives CDR1 LGHNA, CDR2 YNFKEQ. The CDR3 is 15 residues long. The V gene end was trimmed by 2 bases and the J gene end by 5 bases; junction bases not matched to a gene: 4. CDR3 residues: CASSQTTGGYQPQHF. Here the CDR3 DNA reads TGTGCCAGCAGCCAAACGACAGGGGGTTATCAGCCCCAGCATTTT.

This sequence joins TRBV3-1 (or the pseudogene TRBV3-2) and TRBJ2-7; D ambiguous. Deletions cut 1 base from V and 6 bases from J, with 7 bases between. The CDR3 contains 12 residues. In germline, CDR1 is LGHDT, CDR2 YNNKEL (reference sequence). The CDR3 coding sequence is TGTGCCAGCAGCCAAGCCTCCCTCGAGCAGTACTTC. It specifies CASSQASLEQYF.

The chain uses TRBV12-5 and TRBJ1-5; D gene ambiguous. The CDR3 runs 13 residues. Germline V gene sequence: CDR1 LGHNT, CDR2 FRNRAP. The V and J ends lost 0 bases and 5 bases respectively, with 5 bases between them. This CDR3 reads CASGLVRDQPQHF. The CDR3 region has the DNA TGTGCTAGTGGTTTGGTCCGGGATCAGCCCCAGCATTTT.

The chain employs TRBV6-5 and TRBJ2-3; 9 bases fit TRBD2. Germline V gene data show CDR1 as MNHEY and CDR2 as SVGAGI. Trimming took 7 bases from V and 0 from J; bases not matched to a gene: 5. The CDR3 covers 15 residues. CDR3 in amino acids: CASKLTSGSTDTQYF. CDR3 nucleotide sequence: TGTGCCAGCAAATTGACTAGCGGTAGCACAGATACGCAGTATTTT.

This clone came up a few times. V and J are TRBV5-1 and TRBJ2-7; weak D call: TRBD1 (6 bases). The V end was cut by 2 bases, the J end by 5 bases, with 8 bases between. The CDR3 is 12 amino acids. Germline V gene data show CDR1 as SGHRS and CDR2 as YFSETQ. CDR3 loop: CASSLQGHEQYF. The CDR3 nucleotides are TGCGCCAGCAGCTTACAGGGCCACGAGCAGTACTTC.

A single count supports this clone. This chain connects TRBV7-8 to TRBJ2-1; 9 nucleotides line up with TRBD2. The CDR3 has 15 amino acids. V shed 5 bases, J shed 4 bases, and the junction held 6 bases outside the gene matches. The germline V gene has CDR1 SGHVS and CDR2 FQNEAQ. The CDR3 sequence is CASSRGGGAYNEQFF. The CDR3 DNA reads TGTGCCAGCAGCCGAGGCGGGGGGGCTTACAATGAGCAGTTCTTC.

V and J are TRBV28 and TRBJ1-2; 7 positions match TRBD1. With 8 bases clipped from V and 8 bases from J, the junction kept 8 bases outside the gene matches. The CDR3 extends over 12 amino acids. Germline CDR1 MDHEN, CDR2 SYDVKM. The CDR3 nucleotides read TGTGCCAGCCGTACCGGGACAGAAGGCTACACCTTC. Translation gives CASRTGTEGYTF.

This clone appeared a single time. The chain couples TRBV9 to TRBJ1-3; D gene unclear. Per germline, CDR1 SGDLS and CDR2 YYNGEE. The germline V and J ends were trimmed by 2 bases and 0 bases, with 6 bases remaining between them. CDR3 length: 14 amino acids. The CDR3 sequence is CASSVQASGNTIYF. DNA for the CDR3: TGTGCCAGCAGCGTTCAGGCCTCTGGAAACACCATATATTTT.

The V and J genes are TRBV9 and TRBJ2-3; D may be TRBD1 (5 bases). The CDR3 extends over 14 amino acids. Germline loops: CDR1 SGDLS, CDR2 YYNGEE. Trimming took 3 bases from V and 3 from J, leaving 11 bases between them. Written as DNA, the CDR3 is TGTGCCAGCAGCGGCCAGGGTGGGACAGATACGCAGTATTTT. This encodes CASSGQGGTDTQYF.

This chain uses TRBV6-5 with TRBJ1-1; a possible D gene is TRBD1 (5 bases). V was clipped by 2 bases and J by 4 bases, with 11 bases between them. Germline assignment: CDR1 MNHEY and CDR2 SVGAGI. The CDR3 covers 14 residues. CDR3 sequence reads: CASSYAGIPTEAFF. The CDR3 coding sequence is TGTGCCAGCAGTTACGCAGGGATCCCCACTGAAGCTTTCTTT.

This chain uses TRBV7-9 with TRBJ1-2, with a possible D match to TRBD1 (6 bases). Per germline, CDR1 SEHNR and CDR2 FQNEAQ (reference sequence). Trimming left V 5 bases short and J 6 bases short, with 16 bases between. The CDR3 is made up of 14 amino acids. Here the CDR3 DNA reads TGTGCCAGCAGCCTTATCTCAGGGGAGAATGGCTACACCTTC. Translating gives CASSLISGENGYTF. The whole variable domain, filled in from reference TRBV7-9 and TRBJ1-2, reads DTGVSQNPRHKITKRGQNVTFRCDPISEHNRLYWYRQTLGQGPEFLTYFQNEAQLEKSRLLSDRFSAERPKGSFSTLEIQRTEQGDSAMYLCASSLISGENGYTFGSGTRLTVV.

The sample holds one count of this clone. The CDR3 DNA reads TGTGCTAGTGCCCGTACGGGGGGTCGCTATGGCTACACCTTC. This gives the protein CASARTGGRYGYTF. The chain links TRBV12-5 to TRBJ1-2, with D possibly being TRBD1 (5 bases). CDR3 length: 14 residues. Trimming stripped 7 bases from V and 4 bases from J, with 16 bases between. Germline V lookup: CDR1 LGHNT, CDR2 FRNRAP.

This chain joins TRBV7-9 and TRBJ2-2; D possibly corresponds to TRBD2 (5 bases). This CDR3 is 16 amino acids long. V dropped 1 base and J dropped 0 bases, with 9 bases sitting between them. Germline V lookup: CDR1 SEHNR, CDR2 FQNEAQ (reference sequence). CDR3 bases: TGTGCCAGCAGCTTAGTTCCGGGGACGAACACCGGGGAGCTGTTTTTT. Protein: CASSLVPGTNTGELFF.

V and J are TRBV7-3 and TRBJ2-2; 10 nucleotides match TRBD2. Per germline, CDR1 SGHTA and CDR2 FQGTGA. Germline trimming cut 5 bases from V and 7 bases from J; bases unmatched to any gene: 4. This CDR3 has 14 amino acids. The CDR3 DNA reads TGTGCCAGCAGCACGGGACTAGCGAACGGGGAGCTGTTTTTT. Translating gives CASSTGLANGELFF.

This clone was found once. A read error may explain this, as a much larger clone is one base away. The sample has other DNA sequences that encode this CDR3 too. CDR3: CASSSGTGNYGYTF. DNA for the CDR3: TGTGCCAGCAGTTCCGGGACAGGAAACTATGGCTACACCTTC. The chain combines TRBV28 with TRBJ1-2, with TRBD1 matching over 8 bases. This CDR3 contains 14 residues. In germline, CDR1 is MDHEN, CDR2 SYDVKM. Trimming cost V 4 bases and J 2 bases; bases outside gene matches: 3.

V and J are TRBV2 and TRBJ2-5; 15 bases agree with TRBD2. In germline, CDR1 is SNHLY, CDR2 FYNNEI. The ends lost 7 bases at V and 5 bases at J; junction bases unmatched: 2. The CDR3 extends over 14 amino acids. Here the CDR3 DNA reads TGTGCCAGCACCGGGACTAGCGGGGGGGAGACCCAGTACTTC. The encoded protein is CASTGTSGGETQYF. Full variable domain (outside the CDR3, taken from reference TRBV2 and TRBJ2-5): EPEVTQTPSHQVTQMGQEVILRCVPISNHLYFYWYRQILGQKVEFLVSFYNNEISEKSEIFDDQFSVERPDGSNFTLKIRSTKLEDSAMYFCASTGTSGGETQYFGPGTRLLVL.

The chain carries TRBV4-2 and TRBJ2-5; 11 bases are a match to TRBD2. V gave up 1 base and J gave up 7 bases; unmatched junction bases: 8. The CDR3 extends over 16 amino acids. Germline CDR1 reads LGHNA; CDR2 reads YNFKEQ. The CDR3 spells CASSQAVTSGTGTQYF. CDR3 nucleotide sequence: TGTGCCAGCAGCCAAGCTGTGACTAGCGGGACGGGGACCCAGTACTTC.